The clone carrying this TCR beta chain occurred once. Its target is unknown. This record belongs to a study of cytomegalovirus exposure and HLA in healthy donors. Broader study findings: Most TCR sequences were rare, but some public TCRs occurred in many donors. Associated with cytomegalovirus, according to the listing, were 150 to 200 TCR beta chains. Later work found most CMV-associated TCR beta chains apparently HLA-restricted. In most subjects, TCR beta sequences reportedly gave accurate predictions of HLA-A and HLA-B alleles.

Amplification used 60 Vbeta primers and 13 Jbeta primers. The protocol was immunoSEQ multiplex PCR, while the TCRdb copy is restricted to in-frame clones and leaves out a portion. The repertoire holds roughly 130,000 clones, with roughly 90% as singletons. The germline V gene encodes CDR1 SEHNR and CDR2 FQNEAQ (reference sequence). The CDR3 runs 12 residues. J gave up 6 bases and V 5 bases, and 4 bases lay outside the gene matches. The sequence came from a woman aged 40 to 50 in good health and CMV-seronegative. Sequenced sample: PBMCs. V is TRBV7-9 and J is TRBJ2-7, with TRBD1 matching over 7 bases. Here the CDR3 DNA reads TGTGCCAGCAGCCCCGACAGGGTCGAGCAGTACTTC. It translates to CASSPDRVEQYF.